A selection of T cell receptor beta chains follows, all from one sample in a study of T cell responses to AZD1222 COVID-19 vaccine. Method: immunoSEQ multiplex PCR; TCRdb's copy keeps in-frame clones and lacks some. The table shows 150,000 to 200,000 clones, with more than 75% occurring only once. The sample consisted of peripheral blood, taken 28 days after the second AZD1222 dose. These receptors were taken from an adult who received the AZD1222 COVID-19 vaccine. Both conserved end residues are part of each CDR3. D genes are given only for firm matches. Not all rows give a size; the values are once, few, many and, for expanded clones, a class.

NA,TRBJ2-7,NA,TRBV7-3,CASSPGTSPNEQYF,TGTGCCAGCAGCCCAGGGACTTCTCCTAACGAGCAGTACTTC
NA,TRBJ2-1,NA,TRBV9,CASSTLQGYNEQFF,TGTGCCAGCAGCACCCTCCAGGGATACAATGAGCAGTTCTTC
NA,TRBJ1-1,NA,TRBV19,CASSIGTGNTEAFF,TGTGCCAGTAGTATAGGCACCGGGAACACTGAAGCTTTCTTT
NA,TRBJ1-1,once,TRBV11-2,CASSPGRGSTEAFF,TGTGCCAGCAGCCCAGGCCGGGGAAGCACTGAAGCTTTCTTT
NA,TRBJ2-1,NA,TRBV28,CASLTGRNSYNEQFF,TGTGCCAGCTTGACAGGACGAAACTCCTACAATGAGCAGTTCTTC
NA,TRBJ1-1,NA,TRBV28,CASSSPKQVQNTEAFF,TGTGCCAGCAGTTCGCCGAAACAGGTCCAGAACACTGAAGCTTTCTTT
TRBD2,TRBJ2-5,NA,TRBV6-4,CASSVLAGESETQYF,TGTGCCAGCAGTGTACTAGCGGGGGAGTCGGAGACCCAGTACTTC
NA,TRBJ2-3,NA,TRBV7-3,CASSLTFGDTQYF,TGTGCCAGCAGCTTAACGTTCGGAGATACGCAGTATTTT
TRBD2,TRBJ2-7,NA,TRBV27,CASRSSGGAYEQYF,TGTGCCAGCAGATCCAGCGGGGGGGCCTACGAGCAGTACTTC
NA,TRBJ1-2,NA,TRBV6-5,CASSYSGGKYGYTF,TGTGCCAGCAGTTACTCGGGAGGGAAGTATGGCTACACCTTC
TRBD2,TRBJ2-4,NA,TRBV7-2,CASSLEGRVGTSRKNIQYF,TGTGCCAGCAGCTTAGAGGGCAGGGTGGGGACTAGCCGTAAAAACATTCAGTACTTC
NA,TRBJ2-5,NA,TRBV20-1,CSASHGETQYF,TGCAGTGCTAGCCACGGGGAGACCCAGTACTTC
NA,TRBJ1-5,NA,TRBV18,CASSPNGNQPQHF,TGTGCCAGCTCACCAAACGGAAATCAGCCCCAGCATTTT
TRBD1,TRBJ1-6,once,TRBV7-9,CASSEYRDRGIITLHF,TGTGCCAGCAGCGAGTACCGGGACAGGGGGATAATAACCCTCCACTTT
NA,TRBJ1-4,NA,TRBV4-2,CASSQVGTGHEKLFF,TGTGCCAGCAGCCAAGTGGGAACAGGGCATGAAAAACTGTTTTTT
NA,TRBJ2-5,NA,TRBV27,CASSLRASRETQYF,TGTGCCAGCAGTTTGCGGGCCAGCCGAGAGACCCAGTACTTC
NA,TRBJ1-1,NA,TRBV19,CASSINRQANGEAFF,TGTGCCAGTAGTATCAACCGACAGGCTAACGGTGAAGCTTTCTTT
NA,TRBJ2-7,NA,TRBV7-9,CASSLRGNEQYF,TGTGCCAGCAGCTTAAGGGGGAACGAGCAGTACTTC
TRBD2,TRBJ2-2,NA,TRBV30,CAWSIIAGGFSTGELFF,TGTGCCTGGAGTATAATAGCGGGAGGCTTTAGTACCGGGGAGCTGTTTTTT
NA,TRBJ2-7,NA,TRBV9,CASSTPGRARGEQYF,TGTGCCAGCAGCACCCCGGGACGGGCAAGGGGCGAGCAGTACTTC
TRBD1,TRBJ2-7,NA,TRBV7-2,CASSSDRGLGEQYF,TGTGCCAGCAGCTCGGACAGGGGGCTTGGAGAGCAGTACTTC
TRBD1,TRBJ1-5,NA,TRBV23-1,CASSRHRGSNQPQHF,TGCGCCAGCAGTCGCCACAGGGGGAGCAATCAGCCCCAGCATTTT
TRBD1,TRBJ2-1,NA,TRBV7-2,CASSFLRGGRYNEQFF,TGTGCCAGCAGCTTTCTAAGAGGGGGCAGGTACAATGAGCAGTTCTTC
TRBD1,TRBJ2-1,NA,TRBV13,CASSPSSGQGNNEQFF,TGTGCCAGCAGCCCAAGTTCGGGACAGGGAAACAATGAGCAGTTCTTC
TRBD1,TRBJ2-1,NA,TRBV19,CASSMTGQGISNEQFF,TGTGCCAGTAGTATGACGGGACAGGGTATTTCCAATGAGCAGTTCTTC
NA,TRBJ1-3,NA,TRBV6-1,CASSEGEDAGNTIYF,TGTGCCAGCAGTGAAGGGGAGGACGCTGGAAACACCATATATTTT
NA,TRBJ2-1,once,TRBV7-2,CASSPHTSNDEQFF,TGTGCCAGCAGCCCACATACTAGCAACGATGAGCAGTTCTTC
TRBD1,TRBJ1-2,NA,TRBV28,CASSPTTGLYGYTF,TGTGCCAGCAGTCCCACGACAGGGCTCTATGGCTACACCTTC
NA,TRBJ2-1,NA,TRBV7-9,CASSLDTRGYEQFF,TGTGCCAGCAGCTTAGATACCCGGGGCTATGAGCAGTTCTTC